This paragraph reports one T cell receptor (beta chain). The data belong to a study of blood T cell repertoires in COVID-19. Study details: Specimens from acute and convalescent COVID-19 originated in the United States, Italy and Spain. Sample material is recorded as cDNA or gDNA derived from T cells, B-cell-depleted T cells, or PBMCs.

The authors' processing: Cell counts per sample came from amplifying reference gene primers. Data came from immunoSEQ multiplex PCR; TCRdb stores just in-frame clones and leaves some out. The V and J calls and clone size are taken from that table; D and trimming were inferred from the DNA. The sample consists of some 230,000 clones, roughly 84% of them appearing once. The germline CDR1 and CDR2 sequences are LGHDT and YNNKEL (reference sequence). Losses at the gene ends were 6 bases for V and 7 bases for J; bases not matched to a gene: 12. This CDR3 comprises 14 residues. The sequenced sample was peripheral blood. The sequence came from a woman in her sixties with acute or convalescent COVID-19. This chain uses TRBV3-1 (or the pseudogene TRBV3-2) with TRBJ2-7, with 7 positions matching TRBD1. CDR3 sequence: CASSHSGRGLEQYF. The CDR3 DNA reads TGTGCCAGCAGTCACTCGGGAAGGGGGCTTGAGCAGTACTTC.